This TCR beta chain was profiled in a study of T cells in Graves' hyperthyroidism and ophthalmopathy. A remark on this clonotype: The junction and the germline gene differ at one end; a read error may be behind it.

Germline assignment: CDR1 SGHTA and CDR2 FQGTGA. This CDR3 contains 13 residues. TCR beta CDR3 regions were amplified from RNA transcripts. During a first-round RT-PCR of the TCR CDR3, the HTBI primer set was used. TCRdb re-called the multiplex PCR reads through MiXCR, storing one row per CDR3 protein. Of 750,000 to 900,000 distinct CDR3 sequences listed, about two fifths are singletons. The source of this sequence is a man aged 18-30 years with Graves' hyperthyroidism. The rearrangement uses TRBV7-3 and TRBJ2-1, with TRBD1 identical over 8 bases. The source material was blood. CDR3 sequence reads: CASSSPGGDEQFF. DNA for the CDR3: TGTGCTAGCAGCTCCCCAGGGGGCGATGAGCAGTTCTTC.